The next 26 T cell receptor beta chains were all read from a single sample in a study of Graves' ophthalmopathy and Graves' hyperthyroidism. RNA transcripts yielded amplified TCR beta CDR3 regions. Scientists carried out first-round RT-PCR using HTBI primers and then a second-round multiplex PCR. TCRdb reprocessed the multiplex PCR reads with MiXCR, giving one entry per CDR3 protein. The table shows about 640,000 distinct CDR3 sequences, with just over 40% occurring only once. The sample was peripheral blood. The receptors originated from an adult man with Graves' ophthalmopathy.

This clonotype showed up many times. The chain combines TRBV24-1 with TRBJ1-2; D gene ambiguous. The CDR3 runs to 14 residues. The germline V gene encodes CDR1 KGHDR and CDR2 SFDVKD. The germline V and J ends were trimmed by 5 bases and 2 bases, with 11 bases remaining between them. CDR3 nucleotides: TGTGCCACCAGTGGCGATGGACGGAACTATGGCTACACCTTC. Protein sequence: CATSGDGRNYGYTF.

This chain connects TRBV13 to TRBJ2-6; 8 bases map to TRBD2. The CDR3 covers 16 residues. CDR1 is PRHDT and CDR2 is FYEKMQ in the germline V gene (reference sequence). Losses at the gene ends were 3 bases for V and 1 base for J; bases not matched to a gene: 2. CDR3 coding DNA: TGTGCCAGCAGCTTTAGCGGGATATCTGGGGCCAACGTCCTGACTTTC. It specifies CASSFSGISGANVLTF. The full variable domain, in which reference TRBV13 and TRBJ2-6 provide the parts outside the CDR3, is AAGVIQSPRHLIKEKRETATLKCYPIPRHDTVYWYQQGPGQDPQFLISFYEKMQSDKGSIPDRFSAQQFSDYHSELNMSSLELGDSALYFCASSFSGISGANVLTFGAGSRLTVL.

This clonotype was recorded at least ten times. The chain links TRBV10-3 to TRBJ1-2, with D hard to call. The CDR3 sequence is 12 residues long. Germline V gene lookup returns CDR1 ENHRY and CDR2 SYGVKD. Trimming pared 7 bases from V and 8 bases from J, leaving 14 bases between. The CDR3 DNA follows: TGTGCCATCAACGGACCTAAACGGGGCTACACCTTC. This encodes CAINGPKRGYTF.

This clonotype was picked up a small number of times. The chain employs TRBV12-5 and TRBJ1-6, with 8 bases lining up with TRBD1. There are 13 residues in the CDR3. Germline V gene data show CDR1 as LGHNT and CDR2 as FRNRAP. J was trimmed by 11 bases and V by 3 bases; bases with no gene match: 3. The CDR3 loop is CASGLRTGTPLHF. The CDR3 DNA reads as TGTGCTAGTGGTTTACGGACAGGGACACCCCTCCACTTT.

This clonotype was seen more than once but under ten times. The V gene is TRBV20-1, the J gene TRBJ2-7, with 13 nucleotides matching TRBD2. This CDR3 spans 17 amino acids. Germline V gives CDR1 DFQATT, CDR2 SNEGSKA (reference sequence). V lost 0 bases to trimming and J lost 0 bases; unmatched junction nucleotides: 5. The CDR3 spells CSAREPGLAGSSYEQYF. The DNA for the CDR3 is TGCAGTGCTAGAGAACCGGGACTAGCGGGAAGCTCCTACGAGCAGTACTTC.

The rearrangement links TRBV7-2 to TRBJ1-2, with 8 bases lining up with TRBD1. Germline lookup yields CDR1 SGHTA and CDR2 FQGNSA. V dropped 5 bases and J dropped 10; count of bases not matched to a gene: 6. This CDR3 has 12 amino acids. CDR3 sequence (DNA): TGTGCCAGCAGCCAGGGACAGGATGACTACACCTTC. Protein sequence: CASSQGQDDYTF.

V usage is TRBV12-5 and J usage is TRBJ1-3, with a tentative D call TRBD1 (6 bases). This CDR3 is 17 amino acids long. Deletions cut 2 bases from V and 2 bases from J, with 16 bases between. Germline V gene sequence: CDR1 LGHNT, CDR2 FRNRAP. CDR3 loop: CASGLSKDRITGNTIYF. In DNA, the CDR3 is TGTGCTAGTGGTTTGTCCAAAGACAGGATCACTGGAAACACCATATATTTT.

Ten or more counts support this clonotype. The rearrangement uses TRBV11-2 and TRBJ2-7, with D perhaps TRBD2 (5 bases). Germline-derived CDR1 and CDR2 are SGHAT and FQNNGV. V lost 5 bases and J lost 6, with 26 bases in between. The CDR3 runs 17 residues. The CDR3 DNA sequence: TGTGCCAGCAGCCGCCAATTCCTACTAGGGCGACCTTCCGAGCAGTACTTC. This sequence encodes CASSRQFLLGRPSEQYF.

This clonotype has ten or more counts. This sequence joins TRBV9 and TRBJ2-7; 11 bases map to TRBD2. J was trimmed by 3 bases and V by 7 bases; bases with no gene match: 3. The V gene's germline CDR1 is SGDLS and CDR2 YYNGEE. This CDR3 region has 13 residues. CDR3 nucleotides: TGTGCCAGCTCGACTAGCGGGGACTACGAGCAGTACTTC. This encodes CASSTSGDYEQYF.

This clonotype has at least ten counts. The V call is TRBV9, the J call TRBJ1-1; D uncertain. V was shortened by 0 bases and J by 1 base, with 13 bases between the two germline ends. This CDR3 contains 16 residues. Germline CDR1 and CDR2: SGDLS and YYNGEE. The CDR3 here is CASSVGRNSPNTEAFF. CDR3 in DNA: TGTGCCAGCAGCGTAGGGAGGAACAGCCCGAACACTGAAGCTTTCTTT.

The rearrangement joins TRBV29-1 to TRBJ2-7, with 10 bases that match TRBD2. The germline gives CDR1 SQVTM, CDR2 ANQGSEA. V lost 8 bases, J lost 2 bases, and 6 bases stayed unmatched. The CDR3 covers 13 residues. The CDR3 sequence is CSLTSGPTYEQYF. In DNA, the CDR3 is TGCAGCTTGACTAGCGGGCCTACCTACGAGCAGTACTTC.

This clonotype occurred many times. CDR3 protein: CASSLESAAYTF. The DNA for the CDR3 is TGTGCCAGCAGCTTGGAGTCCGCCGCCTACACCTTC. This chain joins TRBV5-6 and TRBJ1-2, with unresolved D. CDR3 length: 12 residues. V gave up 0 bases and J gave up 10 bases, with 10 bases separating them. CDR1 and CDR2 from the germline V gene are SGHDT and YYEEEE.

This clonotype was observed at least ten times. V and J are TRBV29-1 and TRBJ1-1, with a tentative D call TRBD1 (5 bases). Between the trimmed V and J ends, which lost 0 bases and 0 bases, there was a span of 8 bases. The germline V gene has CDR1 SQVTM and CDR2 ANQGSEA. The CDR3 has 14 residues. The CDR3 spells CSVEDPGVNTEAFF. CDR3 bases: TGCAGCGTTGAAGACCCGGGGGTGAACACTGAAGCTTTCTTT.

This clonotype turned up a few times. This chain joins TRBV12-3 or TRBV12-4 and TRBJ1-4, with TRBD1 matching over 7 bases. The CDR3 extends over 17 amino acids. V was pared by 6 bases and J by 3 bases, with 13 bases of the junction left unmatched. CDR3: CASSPGRGRLANEKLFF. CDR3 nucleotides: TGTGCCAGCAGCCCGGGCAGGGGGAGGTTGGCTAATGAAAAACTGTTTTTT.

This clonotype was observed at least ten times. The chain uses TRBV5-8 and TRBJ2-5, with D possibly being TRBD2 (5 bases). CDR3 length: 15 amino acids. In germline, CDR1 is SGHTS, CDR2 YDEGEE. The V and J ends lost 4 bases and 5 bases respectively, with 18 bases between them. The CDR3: CASSPLLAGWETQYF. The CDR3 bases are TGTGCCAGCAGCCCTCTTTTGGCGGGCTGGGAGACCCAGTACTTC.

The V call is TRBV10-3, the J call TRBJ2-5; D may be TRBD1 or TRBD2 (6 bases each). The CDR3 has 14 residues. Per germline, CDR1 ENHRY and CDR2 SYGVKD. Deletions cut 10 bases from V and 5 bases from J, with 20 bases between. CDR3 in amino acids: CASLPEWGAETQYF. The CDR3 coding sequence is TGTGCCAGTCTCCCAGAATGGGGGGCGGAGACCCAGTACTTC.

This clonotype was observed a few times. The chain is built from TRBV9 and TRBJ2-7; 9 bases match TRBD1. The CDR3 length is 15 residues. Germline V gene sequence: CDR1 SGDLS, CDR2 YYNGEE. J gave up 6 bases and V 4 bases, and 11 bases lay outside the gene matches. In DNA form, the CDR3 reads TGTGCCAGCAGCTCCTCCGGGACAGGGATTGGCGAGCAGTACTTC. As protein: CASSSSGTGIGEQYF.

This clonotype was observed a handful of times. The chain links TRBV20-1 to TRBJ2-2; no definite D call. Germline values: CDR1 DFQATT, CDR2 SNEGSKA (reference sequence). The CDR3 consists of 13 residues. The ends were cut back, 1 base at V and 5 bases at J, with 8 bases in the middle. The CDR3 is CSARAPGTGELFF. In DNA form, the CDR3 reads TGCAGTGCTAGAGCCCCAGGAACCGGGGAGCTGTTTTTT.

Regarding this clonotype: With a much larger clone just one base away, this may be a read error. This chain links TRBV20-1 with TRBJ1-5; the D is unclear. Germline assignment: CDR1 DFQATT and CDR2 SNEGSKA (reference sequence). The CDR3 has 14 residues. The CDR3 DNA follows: TGCAGTGCTCCTCCGCCCGGGAGCAATCGGCCCCAGCATTTT. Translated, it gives CSAPPPGSNRPQHF.

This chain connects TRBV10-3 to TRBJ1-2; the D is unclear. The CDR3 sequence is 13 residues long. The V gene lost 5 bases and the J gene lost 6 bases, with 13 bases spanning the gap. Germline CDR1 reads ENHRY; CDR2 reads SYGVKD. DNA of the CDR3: TGTGCCATCAGTTACTCGCCCCAGGATGGCTACACCTTC. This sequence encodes CAISYSPQDGYTF.

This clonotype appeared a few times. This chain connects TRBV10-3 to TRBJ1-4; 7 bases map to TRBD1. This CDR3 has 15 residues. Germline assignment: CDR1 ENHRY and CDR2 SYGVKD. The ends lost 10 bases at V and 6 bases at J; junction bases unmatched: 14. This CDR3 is CASRSHGTEDEKLFF. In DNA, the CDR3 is TGTGCCAGCAGATCTCACGGGACAGAGGATGAAAAACTGTTTTTT.

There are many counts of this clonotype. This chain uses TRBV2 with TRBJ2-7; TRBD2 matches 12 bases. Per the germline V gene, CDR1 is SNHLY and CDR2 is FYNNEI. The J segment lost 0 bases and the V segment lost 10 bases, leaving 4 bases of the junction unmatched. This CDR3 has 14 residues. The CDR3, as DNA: TGTGCCAACCTAGCGGGGGGGAGCTCCTACGAGCAGTACTTC. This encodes CANLAGGSSYEQYF. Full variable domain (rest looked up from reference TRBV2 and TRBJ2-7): EPEVTQTPSHQVTQMGQEVILRCVPISNHLYFYWYRQILGQKVEFLVSFYNNEISEKSEIFDDQFSVERPDGSNFTLKIRSTKLEDSAMYFCANLAGGSSYEQYFGPGTRLTVT.

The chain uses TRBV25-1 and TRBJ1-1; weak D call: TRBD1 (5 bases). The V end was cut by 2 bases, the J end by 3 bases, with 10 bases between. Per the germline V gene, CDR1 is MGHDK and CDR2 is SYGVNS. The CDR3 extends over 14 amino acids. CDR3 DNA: TGTGCCAGCAGTGAAGAAGGGGTGTACACTGAAGCTTTCTTT. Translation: CASSEEGVYTEAFF.

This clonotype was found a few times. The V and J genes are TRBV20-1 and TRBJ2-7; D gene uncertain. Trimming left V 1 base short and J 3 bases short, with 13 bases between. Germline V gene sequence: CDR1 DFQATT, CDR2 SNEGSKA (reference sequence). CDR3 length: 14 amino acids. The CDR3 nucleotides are TGCAGTGCTAGAGGGGCAGCAACAGTCTACGAGCAGTACTTC. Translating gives CSARGAATVYEQYF.

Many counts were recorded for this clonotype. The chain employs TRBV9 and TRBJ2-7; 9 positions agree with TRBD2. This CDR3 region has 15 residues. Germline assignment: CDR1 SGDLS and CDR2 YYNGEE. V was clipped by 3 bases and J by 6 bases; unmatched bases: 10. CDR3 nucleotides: TGTGCCAGCAGCGGAGCGGGAGGCCCGGCGGGCGAGCAGTACTTC. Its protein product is CASSGAGGPAGEQYF.

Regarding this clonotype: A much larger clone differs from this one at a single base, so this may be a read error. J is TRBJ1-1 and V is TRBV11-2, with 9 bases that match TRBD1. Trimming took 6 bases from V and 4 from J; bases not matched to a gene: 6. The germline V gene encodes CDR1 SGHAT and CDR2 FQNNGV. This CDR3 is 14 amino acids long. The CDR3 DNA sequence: TGTGCCAGCAGAAGTCGGACAGGGGCCACTGAAGCTTTCTTT. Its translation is CASRSRTGATEAFF.